The present entry profiles one T cell receptor (beta chain) with its context. The data derive from a study of blood T cell repertoires in COVID-19. Profiling relied on immunoSEQ multiplex PCR, and the TCRdb table lists in-frame clones only, not all of them. The sample lists 100,000 or so clones, around 92% occurring once. The CDR3 spans 15 residues. Trimming shortened V by 5 bases and J by 7 bases, and 18 bases separated the two germline ends. Germline V lookup: CDR1 LNHDA, CDR2 SQIVND (reference sequence). Sequencing was done on a sample of peripheral blood. The rearrangement joins TRBV19 to TRBJ2-1; D might be TRBD2 (7 bases). This receptor was identified in a man in his fifties or sixties with active COVID-19. In nucleotides, the CDR3 is TGTGCCAGTAGTCCCTCCGGGGGGCAAAGGAATGAGCAGTTCTTC. Its protein is CASSPSGGQRNEQFF.